The rows below give T cell receptor beta chains drawn from one sample of a study of blood T cell repertoires in COVID-19. TCRdb keeps only in-frame clones here, not all; method: immunoSEQ multiplex PCR. The data show some 80,000 clones, 85% seen once. The sequenced sample was peripheral blood. Every receptor here comes from a man older than 75 with active or convalescent COVID-19. Both conserved end residues are part of each CDR3. The order of the fields is J gene, D gene, clone size, V gene, CDR3 DNA, CDR3 protein. The D gene is left open where the match is weak. Expanded clones are given a class, and other clones once, few, many or no size at all.

j_gene: TRBJ1-5; d_gene: TRBD1; abundance: .; v_gene: TRBV4-1; CDR3nt: TGCGCCAGCAGCCAAGAGACAGGGAATCAGCCCCAGCATTTT; CDR3aa: CASSQETGNQPQHF
j_gene: TRBJ2-1; d_gene: TRBD2; abundance: .; v_gene: TRBV5-1; CDR3nt: TGCGCCAGCAGCCCCAGGACTAGCCGAAGCTCCTACAATGAGCAGTTCTTC; CDR3aa: CASSPRTSRSSYNEQFF
j_gene: TRBJ1-6; d_gene: TRBD1; abundance: .; v_gene: TRBV5-1; CDR3nt: TGCGCCAGCAGCCTACAGGGGGCTGACTCACCCCTCCACTTT; CDR3aa: CASSLQGADSPLHF
j_gene: TRBJ2-1; d_gene: TRBD2; abundance: .; v_gene: TRBV9; CDR3nt: TGTGCCAGCAGCGGAGCCCGACTAGCGGGAGAATCGAGTGAGCAGTTCTTC; CDR3aa: CASSGARLAGESSEQFF
j_gene: TRBJ2-1; d_gene: TRBD1; abundance: once; v_gene: TRBV12-5; CDR3nt: TGTGCTAGTGGTTGGGGACAGGGTCGGGATGAGCAGTTCTTC; CDR3aa: CASGWGQGRDEQFF
j_gene: TRBJ2-5; d_gene: TRBD2; abundance: .; v_gene: TRBV3-1/TRBV3-2; CDR3nt: TGTGCCAGCGGACTAGCGGGACGCCAAGAGACCCAGTACTTC; CDR3aa: CASGLAGRQETQYF
j_gene: TRBJ1-4; d_gene: TRBD1; abundance: once; v_gene: TRBV19; CDR3nt: TGTGCCAGTAGCCTCGGGACAGGGGTGGATGAAAAACTGTTTTTT; CDR3aa: CASSLGTGVDEKLFF
j_gene: TRBJ1-2; d_gene: .; abundance: .; v_gene: TRBV7-2; CDR3nt: TGTGCCAGCAGCTCGCGGGGCATGAGGGGCTATGGCTACACCTTC; CDR3aa: CASSSRGMRGYGYTF
j_gene: TRBJ2-5; d_gene: .; abundance: .; v_gene: TRBV30; CDR3nt: TGTGCCTGGAGCATAGAGACCCAGTACTTC; CDR3aa: CAWSIETQYF
j_gene: TRBJ2-6; d_gene: TRBD1; abundance: few; v_gene: TRBV18; CDR3nt: TGTGCCAGCTCACCAATACAAACAGGGGGCGCAGGGGCCAACGTCCTGACTTTC; CDR3aa: CASSPIQTGGAGANVLTF
j_gene: TRBJ1-2; d_gene: .; abundance: .; v_gene: TRBV12-3/TRBV12-4; CDR3nt: TGTGCCAGCAGTAGGGGCTACTATGGCTACACCTTC; CDR3aa: CASSRGYYGYTF
j_gene: TRBJ1-1; d_gene: .; abundance: .; v_gene: TRBV7-8; CDR3nt: TGTGCCAGCAACCGCGGGTTGGAGGGTGCTGAAGCTTTCTTT; CDR3aa: CASNRGLEGAEAFF
j_gene: TRBJ1-4; d_gene: TRBD1; abundance: .; v_gene: TRBV29-1; CDR3nt: TGCAGCGTGACAGGGGGTTATGATGAAAAACTGTTTTTT; CDR3aa: CSVTGGYDEKLFF
j_gene: TRBJ2-1; d_gene: TRBD2; abundance: .; v_gene: TRBV19; CDR3nt: TGTGCCAGTAGTATCACTAGCGGGCCTCCCTACAATGAGCAGTTCTTC; CDR3aa: CASSITSGPPYNEQFF
j_gene: TRBJ2-5; d_gene: TRBD2; abundance: .; v_gene: TRBV11-2; CDR3nt: TGTGCCAGCACCATTAGCGGGGGGGCGCGCACCGAGACCCAGTACTTC; CDR3aa: CASTISGGARTETQYF
j_gene: TRBJ2-1; d_gene: .; abundance: .; v_gene: TRBV12-5; CDR3nt: TGTGCTAGTGGTTTGGTAATGAGCTACAATGAGCAGTTCTTC; CDR3aa: CASGLVMSYNEQFF
j_gene: TRBJ1-2; d_gene: .; abundance: .; v_gene: TRBV19; CDR3nt: TGTGCCAGTAGTCAGAGGACAGAATTTAACTATGGCTACACCTTC; CDR3aa: CASSQRTEFNYGYTF